The present T cell receptor beta chain was sequenced within a study of shared clonotypes between healthy human individuals. Profiled with immunoSEQ multiplex PCR; TCRdb holds only in-frame clones, not every one. Among around 2.1 million clones listed, 90% to 95% were seen once. Terminally differentiated effector memory CD45RA+ cells were excluded from the naive CD8 cells, which were CD45RO-negative and positively selected for CCR7. From germline, CDR1 is MNHEY and CDR2 SMNVEV (reference sequence). This CDR3 is built from 16 residues. With 2 bases clipped from V and 6 bases from J, the junction kept 6 bases outside the gene matches.

Sequenced: naive CD8+ T cells from PBMCs. This sequence was found in a man aged 18 to 29 in good health. Some clones in this sample may be carry-over from other donors' samples. The rearrangement joins TRBV27 to TRBJ2-1, with 11 bases identical to TRBD1. Here the CDR3 DNA reads TGTGCCAGCAGTTTACCCCGGACAGGGGGCGGCAATGAGCAGTTCTTC. Its protein product is CASSLPRTGGGNEQFF.